The next 14 T cell receptor beta chains were all read from a single sample in a study of cytomegalovirus exposure and HLA in healthy donors. Some clones are missing from TCRdb's copy, which holds only in-frame ones; the method was immunoSEQ multiplex PCR. The table records roughly 150,000 clones, about four fifths of them present only once. Sequencing input: PBMCs. Source of these receptors: a man in his thirties or forties in good health and CMV-seropositive.

The chain combines TRBV29-1 with TRBJ2-1; D is undetermined. The germline gives CDR1 SQVTM, CDR2 ANQGSEA. The CDR3 sequence is 13 residues long. The germline V and J ends were trimmed by 6 bases and 7 bases, with 16 bases remaining between them. CDR3 coding DNA: TGCAGCGTGGGTGAACTGATGGAGAATGAGCAGTTCTTC. Translating gives CSVGELMENEQFF.

V is TRBV7-8 and J is TRBJ2-2; a weak D match, TRBD2 (6 bases). V lost 5 bases and J lost 4, with 14 bases in between. The CDR3 contains 15 residues. CDR1 and CDR2 (germline): SGHVS, FQNEAQ. The CDR3 loop reads CASSPTGLTTGELFF. CDR3 bases: TGTGCCAGCAGCCCGACGGGACTCACCACCGGGGAGCTGTTTTTT.

CDR3 DNA sequence: TGTGCCAGCAGTTTTTCAGGCCTCCAAGAGACCCAGTACTTC. Amino acid sequence: CASSFSGLQETQYF. The chain joins TRBV27 to TRBJ2-5; no definite D call. In germline, CDR1 is MNHEY, CDR2 SMNVEV (reference sequence). This CDR3 is 14 amino acids long. Trimming removed 3 bases at V and 1 base at J, with 9 bases between.

The rearrangement joins TRBV18 to TRBJ2-2; TRBD1 matches 8 bases. The V and J ends lost 2 bases and 5 bases, in that order; junction bases with no gene match: 4. Germline CDR1 is KGHSH and CDR2 is LQKENI. The CDR3 runs to 15 residues. CDR3 protein: CASSPGQGGTGELFF. As DNA, the CDR3 is TGTGCCAGCTCACCAGGACAGGGAGGTACCGGGGAGCTGTTTTTT.

This clone was recorded once. The gene calls are TRBV2 and TRBJ2-2; D may be TRBD1 (6 bases). CDR1 SNHLY and CDR2 FYNNEI come from the germline V gene. V gave up 4 bases and J gave up 0 bases, with 12 bases separating them. The CDR3 totals 16 residues. This CDR3 reads CASSVTGLANTGELFF. The CDR3 region has the DNA TGTGCCAGCAGTGTAACAGGGTTGGCGAACACCGGGGAGCTGTTTTTT.

The chain carries TRBV29-1 and TRBJ2-7; 11 bases match TRBD2. Germline V lookup: CDR1 SQVTM, CDR2 ANQGSEA. The CDR3 has 13 amino acids. The junction had 1 base not matched to a gene; V was cut back by 6 bases and J by 0 bases. CDR3 protein: CSVTSGSSYEQYF. The CDR3 DNA follows: TGCAGCGTAACTAGCGGGAGCTCCTACGAGCAGTACTTC.

The gene calls are TRBV5-1 and TRBJ2-7; the D gene is possibly TRBD1 (5 bases). This CDR3 comprises 11 residues. V lost 7 bases and J lost 3, with 8 bases in between. Germline V lookup: CDR1 SGHRS, CDR2 YFSETQ. The DNA of the CDR3 is TGCGCCAGCGGCAGGGACTACGAGCAGTACTTC. Translated: CASGRDYEQYF.

The gene calls are TRBV11-2 and TRBJ2-7; 8 nucleotides agree with TRBD2. J was trimmed by 0 bases and V by 4 bases; bases with no gene match: 5. Looked up from germline, CDR1 is SGHAT and CDR2 is FQNNGV. The length of the CDR3 is 15 residues. The CDR3 DNA follows: TGTGCCAGCAGCTCGGGAGGGTTAAGCTCCTACGAGCAGTACTTC. This translates into CASSSGGLSSYEQYF. The full variable domain, with the rest looked up from reference TRBV11-2 and TRBJ2-7, is EAGVAQSPRYKIIEKRQSVAFWCNPISGHATLYWYQQILGQGPKLLIQFQNNGVVDDSQLPKDRFSAERLKGVDSTLKIQPAKLEDSAVYLCASSSGGLSSYEQYFGPGTRLTVT.

V usage is TRBV6-1 and J usage is TRBJ2-1; the D gene is possibly TRBD1 (5 bases). Germline V gene lookup returns CDR1 MNHNS and CDR2 SASEGT. The CDR3 is 16 residues long. The germline V and J ends were trimmed by 4 bases and 8 bases, with 21 bases remaining between them. CDR3 residues: CASSAREKLGFDEQFF. The CDR3 coding sequence is TGTGCCAGCAGTGCCAGGGAAAAGTTAGGTTTCGATGAGCAGTTCTTC.

This clone was recorded once. This chain links TRBV30 with TRBJ2-1; TRBD2 aligns across 9 bases. V shed 4 bases and J 0 bases; nucleotides not matched to a gene: 1. Germline V gives CDR1 GTSNPN, CDR2 SVGIG (reference sequence). CDR3 length equals 14 residues. This CDR3 is CAWISGSSYNEQFF. The DNA of the CDR3 is TGTGCCTGGATTAGCGGGAGCTCCTACAATGAGCAGTTCTTC.

This chain links TRBV19 with TRBJ1-2, with 8 bases lining up with TRBD1. The CDR3 runs 14 residues. J was trimmed by 3 bases and V by 8 bases; bases with no gene match: 8. Per germline, CDR1 LNHDA and CDR2 SQIVND (reference sequence). CDR3 bases: TGTGCCAGTTCTACAGGGGGAGTTTACTATGGCTACACCTTC. Protein product: CASSTGGVYYGYTF.

This clone was seen repeatedly, ten times or more. The CDR3: CSVEGPGGSGYTF. As DNA, the CDR3 is TGCAGCGTTGAGGGGCCAGGGGGCAGTGGCTACACCTTC. The V gene is TRBV29-1, the J gene TRBJ1-2; 8 bases match TRBD1. Germline CDR1 and CDR2: SQVTM and ANQGSEA. The CDR3 runs to 13 residues. Trimming took 3 bases from V and 7 from J; bases not matched to a gene: 7.

The chain is built from TRBV2 and TRBJ2-3; 11 nucleotides line up with TRBD1. With 8 bases clipped from V and 3 bases from J, the junction kept 4 bases outside the gene matches. The CDR3 consists of 14 residues. The V gene's germline CDR1 is SNHLY and CDR2 FYNNEI. The DNA for the CDR3 is TGTGCCAGCTGGGGACAGGGGGAGACAGATACGCAGTATTTT. Translating it yields CASWGQGETDTQYF.

This chain joins TRBV5-1 and TRBJ2-7; perhaps TRBD1 as D (6 bases). Germline CDR1 reads SGHRS; CDR2 reads YFSETQ. The V gene lost 6 bases and the J gene lost 3 bases, with 13 bases spanning the gap. CDR3 size: 13 residues. CDR3: CASTEQGNYEQYF. CDR3 coding DNA: TGCGCCAGCACCGAACAGGGAAACTACGAGCAGTACTTC.